One sample yielded the 30 T cell receptor beta chains listed below, sequenced in a study of blood T cell repertoires in COVID-19. The data were produced by immunoSEQ multiplex PCR, yet TCRdb's version contains in-frame clones alone and is incomplete. The repertoire consists of some 110,000 clones, with less than 80% occurring once and the leading ten covering about 2.5%. Sequencing was done on a sample of peripheral blood. These receptors originate from a man aged 50 or older with acute or convalescent COVID-19.

The chain has TRBV10-1 and TRBJ1-1, with D perhaps matching TRBD1 (6 bases). V was clipped by 3 bases and J by 9 bases, with 8 bases between them. This CDR3 has 11 residues. Germline values: CDR1 WNHNN, CDR2 SYGVQD (reference sequence). The CDR3 loop reads CASSDGTQAFF. CDR3 sequence (DNA): TGCGCCAGCAGTGACGGGACACAAGCTTTCTTT.

The V call is TRBV9, the J call TRBJ1-6, with a tentative D call TRBD1 (6 bases). Germline values: CDR1 SGDLS, CDR2 YYNGEE. V gave up 2 bases and J gave up 7 bases, with 13 bases separating them. The CDR3 has 15 amino acids. The CDR3 DNA sequence: TGTGCCAGCAGCGTCGTAGGGGGGGGGAATTCACCCCTCCACTTT. This translates into CASSVVGGGNSPLHF.

This sequence joins TRBV5-1 and TRBJ2-2; 8 bases align to TRBD1. The trim removed 0 bases at V and 4 bases at J, leaving 2 bases unmatched. The CDR3 is 15 amino acids. Germline V lookup: CDR1 SGHRS, CDR2 YFSETQ. CDR3 protein: CASSLAGQGTGELFF. CDR3 bases: TGCGCCAGCAGCTTGGCCGGACAGGGCACCGGGGAGCTGTTTTTT.

The chain uses TRBV18 and TRBJ2-5; D gene unclear. Germline V gives CDR1 KGHSH, CDR2 LQKENI. This CDR3 has 13 amino acids. The V and J ends lost 0 bases and 2 bases respectively, with 4 bases between them. The CDR3, as DNA: TGTGCCAGCTCACCACCGACTCAAGAGACCCAGTACTTC. Translation gives CASSPPTQETQYF.

The chain links TRBV6-6 to TRBJ1-2; D unresolved. CDR1 and CDR2 (germline): MNHNY, SVGAGI (reference sequence). The CDR3 is 13 residues long. The germline V and J ends were trimmed by 4 bases and 3 bases, with 9 bases remaining between them. CDR3 in amino acids: CASSSPGDYGYTF. In nucleotides, the CDR3 is TGTGCCAGCAGTTCCCCCGGGGACTATGGCTACACCTTC.

This rearrangement joins TRBV10-1 to TRBJ1-1; 7 bases fit TRBD1. V dropped 5 bases and J dropped 4; count of bases not matched to a gene: 4. The CDR3 runs to 13 residues. Looked up from germline, CDR1 is WNHNN and CDR2 is SYGVQD (reference sequence). The CDR3 region is CASSPGGATEAFF. CDR3 nucleotides: TGCGCCAGCAGTCCAGGGGGAGCCACTGAAGCTTTCTTT.

This clone was detected many times. The rearrangement joins TRBV18 to TRBJ2-2; maybe TRBD2 (6 bases). From germline, CDR1 is KGHSH and CDR2 LQKENI. The CDR3 runs 21 residues. Trimming cost V 3 bases and J 3 bases, with 29 bases left between them. The CDR3 sequence is CASSPPGGARGRLGDTGELFF. The CDR3 nucleotides are TGTGCCAGCTCACCCCCAGGAGGGGCCCGAGGGAGATTAGGTGACACCGGGGAGCTGTTTTTT.

The CDR3 nucleotides read TGTGCCAGCAGCGAAGTACTAGCGGGAGCTGCCCATACGCAGTATTTT. Its protein is CASSEVLAGAAHTQYF. The rearrangement uses TRBV14 and TRBJ2-3, with 11 bases lining up with TRBD2. CDR3 size: 16 residues. V was pared by 5 bases and J by 7 bases, with 11 bases of the junction left unmatched. Germline CDR1 and CDR2: SGHDN and FVKESK.

The chain has TRBV28 and TRBJ1-5; 9 bases are a match to TRBD1. The germline gives CDR1 MDHEN, CDR2 SYDVKM. The CDR3 is made up of 14 amino acids. V shed 8 bases, J shed 6 bases, and the junction held 8 bases outside the gene matches. CDR3 DNA sequence: TGTGCCAGCGGAACACAGGGGGCGAGTCAGCCCCAGCATTTT. It specifies CASGTQGASQPQHF.

The CDR3 DNA follows: TGTGCCAGCTCTTACTCGACAGCCCCGACCTACGAGCAGTACTTC. Translation gives CASSYSTAPTYEQYF. The chain carries TRBV27 and TRBJ2-7, with a possible D match to TRBD1 (5 bases). Germline V gene sequence: CDR1 MNHEY, CDR2 SMNVEV (reference sequence). V dropped 8 bases and J dropped 2 bases, with 19 bases sitting between them. CDR3 length: 15 residues.

This chain connects TRBV24-1 to TRBJ1-2; 10 bases map to TRBD1. This CDR3 is 16 amino acids long. The V segment lost 6 bases and the J segment 4 bases; nucleotides outside the gene matches: 10. Germline V gene data show CDR1 as KGHDR and CDR2 as SFDVKD. DNA of the CDR3: TGTGCCACCAGTTACAGCCGGGACAGGGGAGGCTATGGCTACACCTTC. Its protein product is CATSYSRDRGGYGYTF.

The chain has TRBV29-1 and TRBJ2-7, with 9 bases identical to TRBD1. V was clipped by 5 bases and J by 5 bases; unmatched bases: 7. The germline V gene encodes CDR1 SQVTM and CDR2 ANQGSEA. The CDR3 contains 13 residues. The DNA of the CDR3 is TGCAGCGTTATTTACAGGGGGCGGGACGAGCAGTACTTC. Its translation: CSVIYRGRDEQYF.

This clone was found once. This chain connects TRBV3-1 (or the pseudogene TRBV3-2) to TRBJ1-1; D not resolved. Trimming removed 4 bases at V and 1 base at J, with 16 bases between. The germline V gene encodes CDR1 LGHDT and CDR2 YNNKEL (reference sequence). The CDR3 consists of 16 residues. CDR3 in amino acids: CASSPQTPAGNTEAFF. The CDR3 nucleotides read TGTGCCAGCAGCCCCCAAACCCCCGCAGGGAACACTGAAGCTTTCTTT.

The chain employs TRBV11-2 and TRBJ2-3; D unresolved. The CDR3 totals 16 residues. Per germline, CDR1 SGHAT and CDR2 FQNNGV. V lost 1 base and J lost 3, with 14 bases in between. Written as DNA, the CDR3 is TGTGCCAGCAGCTTAGGCTGGGCGTCCGGAACAGATACGCAGTATTTT. Its protein is CASSLGWASGTDTQYF.

The chain is built from TRBV6-1 and TRBJ2-5; 7 positions agree with TRBD2. The CDR3 is 14 residues long. The junction had 3 bases not matched to a gene; V was cut back by 5 bases and J by 0 bases. The germline gives CDR1 MNHNS, CDR2 SASEGT. The CDR3 DNA reads as TGTGCCAGCAGTTCCACTAGCGACCAAGAGACCCAGTACTTC. Amino acid sequence: CASSSTSDQETQYF.

The V and J genes are TRBV7-3 and TRBJ2-6; 7 nucleotides align to TRBD1. The CDR3 length is 17 residues. Germline V CDR1 and CDR2: SGHTA, FQGTGA. V shed 7 bases, J shed 4 bases, and the junction held 13 bases outside the gene matches. The CDR3: CASTSRGGGGGANVLTF. The DNA for the CDR3 is TGTGCCAGCACCTCCCGAGGGGGCGGTGGCGGGGCCAACGTCCTGACTTTC.

J is TRBJ2-2 and V is TRBV6-4; perhaps TRBD2 as D (5 bases). This CDR3 comprises 15 residues. Germline assignment: CDR1 MRHNA and CDR2 SNTAGT. With 5 bases removed from V and 2 bases from J, the gap between germline ends came to 12 bases. The CDR3 DNA reads as TGTGCCAGCAGTCGAGACTACCTCAACACCGGGGAGCTGTTTTTT. This translates into CASSRDYLNTGELFF.

This clone was counted a few times. The CDR3 here is CASSPDSLNTEAFF. CDR3 nucleotides: TGTGCCAGCAGTCCGGACAGTCTGAACACTGAAGCTTTCTTT. The chain couples TRBV6-2 or TRBV6-3 to TRBJ1-1, with D perhaps TRBD1 (6 bases). This CDR3 is 14 amino acids long. Germline V gene lookup returns CDR1 MNHEY and CDR2 SVGEGT. Trimming left V 5 bases short and J 0 bases short, with 10 bases between.

This chain uses TRBV6-5 with TRBJ2-5; TRBD1 agrees at 9 bases. CDR3 length equals 15 residues. Unmatched junction bases numbered 9, after V lost 6 bases and J lost 4 bases. Germline V gene sequence: CDR1 MNHEY, CDR2 SVGAGI. The CDR3 sequence is CASRMMGQGGETQYF. The CDR3 DNA sequence: TGTGCCAGCAGAATGATGGGACAGGGCGGAGAGACCCAGTACTTC.

The V call is TRBV29-1, the J call TRBJ2-3; 7 bases align to TRBD2. V lost 8 bases, J lost 2 bases, and 10 bases stayed unmatched. Germline V gene lookup returns CDR1 SQVTM and CDR2 ANQGSEA. This CDR3 is built from 14 residues. The CDR3: CSHTPAGDTDTQYF. DNA for the CDR3: TGCAGCCACACGCCCGCGGGGGACACAGATACGCAGTATTTT.

V gene TRBV15 combines with J gene TRBJ1-5, with D unclear. This CDR3 contains 17 residues. Germline CDR1 and CDR2: LNHNV and YYDKDF (reference sequence). Deletions cut 0 bases from V and 2 bases from J, with 14 bases between. The CDR3 reads CATSRDLSGPGNQPQHF. The DNA of the CDR3 is TGTGCCACCAGCAGAGATTTATCGGGTCCCGGCAATCAGCCCCAGCATTTT.

CDR3 sequence: CASRPGTVSYNEQFF. In nucleotides, the CDR3 is TGTGCCAGCAGACCCGGGACAGTCTCCTACAATGAGCAGTTCTTC. The chain couples TRBV7-9 to TRBJ2-1, with 7 bases that match TRBD1. The CDR3 covers 15 residues. Germline values: CDR1 SEHNR, CDR2 FQNEAQ (reference sequence). The ends lost 6 bases at V and 0 bases at J; junction bases unmatched: 5.

The V and J genes are TRBV5-1 and TRBJ2-7; D is unresolved. The CDR3 is 13 amino acids. Between the trimmed V and J ends, which lost 0 bases and 3 bases, there was a span of 7 bases. Per germline, CDR1 SGHRS and CDR2 YFSETQ. CDR3 coding DNA: TGCGCCAGCAGCTTGGAACACAACTACGAGCAGTACTTC. Residues: CASSLEHNYEQYF.

The V call is TRBV7-9, the J call TRBJ1-5; TRBD1 is a possible D gene (6 bases). Trimming pared 5 bases from V and 3 bases from J, leaving 14 bases between. This CDR3 has 15 amino acids. CDR1 and CDR2 from the germline V gene are SEHNR and FQNEAQ (reference sequence). The DNA of the CDR3 is TGTGCCAGCAGCCTAGGGGCAGGGGCCAATCAGCCCCAGCATTTT. Translated, it gives CASSLGAGANQPQHF.

The chain has TRBV3-1 (or the pseudogene TRBV3-2) and TRBJ2-7, with 10 bases lining up with TRBD1. Trimming took 0 bases from V and 6 from J; bases not matched to a gene: 2. Germline CDR1 reads LGHDT; CDR2 reads YNNKEL (reference sequence). This CDR3 has 14 amino acids. Here the CDR3 reads CASSQEGTGAEQYF. DNA of the CDR3: TGTGCCAGCAGCCAAGAAGGGACAGGGGCCGAGCAGTACTTC.

The J gene is TRBJ2-5, the V gene TRBV3-1 (or the pseudogene TRBV3-2), with a weak D call TRBD1 (5 bases). Germline-derived CDR1 and CDR2 are LGHDT and YNNKEL (reference sequence). Trimming removed 4 bases at V and 4 bases at J, with 22 bases between. The CDR3 has 17 amino acids. CDR3 coding DNA: TGTGCCAGCAGCCGAAAGGCGGTTAGGGGTCAGGGAGAGACCCAGTACTTC. Translated, it gives CASSRKAVRGQGETQYF.

The rearrangement joins TRBV27 to TRBJ2-7, with 7 bases fitting TRBD1. After removal of 6 bases from V and 3 bases from J, the junction contained 8 bases not matched to a gene. The V gene's germline CDR1 is MNHEY and CDR2 SMNVEV (reference sequence). The CDR3 is 14 amino acids. CDR3 coding DNA: TGTGCCAGCAGCAGGGGACAGTCCTTCTACGAGCAGTACTTC. Translating it yields CASSRGQSFYEQYF.

V usage is TRBV19 and J usage is TRBJ2-3; TRBD2 aligns across 16 bases. J gave up 5 bases and V 4 bases, and 6 bases lay outside the gene matches. The CDR3 totals 17 residues. The germline CDR1 and CDR2 sequences are LNHDA and SQIVND (reference sequence). The CDR3 reads CASSTGLAGGYGDTQYF. CDR3 nucleotides: TGTGCCAGTAGTACGGGACTAGCGGGGGGGTATGGAGATACGCAGTATTTT.

The genes are TRBV25-1 and TRBJ2-2, with a possible D match to TRBD1 (6 bases). The germline CDR1 and CDR2 sequences are MGHDK and SYGVNS. V was clipped by 6 bases and J by 4 bases, with 12 bases between them. The CDR3 consists of 14 residues. CDR3 residues: CASRDSPTTGELFF. The CDR3 nucleotides read TGTGCCAGCAGGGACAGCCCCACCACCGGGGAGCTGTTTTTT.

The chain couples TRBV3-1 (or the pseudogene TRBV3-2) to TRBJ1-2; D is unresolved. Germline loops: CDR1 LGHDT, CDR2 YNNKEL (reference sequence). This CDR3 is 13 amino acids long. The ends were cut back, 3 bases at V and 0 bases at J, with 5 bases in the middle. CDR3: CASSQGANYGYTF. The CDR3 nucleotides read TGTGCCAGCAGCCAGGGAGCTAACTATGGCTACACCTTC.